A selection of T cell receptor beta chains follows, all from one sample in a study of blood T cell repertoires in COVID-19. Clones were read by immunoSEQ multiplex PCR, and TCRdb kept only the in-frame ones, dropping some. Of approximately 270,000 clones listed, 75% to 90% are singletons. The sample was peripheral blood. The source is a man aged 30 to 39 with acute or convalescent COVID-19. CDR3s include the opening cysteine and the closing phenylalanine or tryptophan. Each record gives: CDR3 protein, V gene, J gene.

CAWTQNRVRYEQYF	TRBV30	TRBJ2-7
CSAQRGYEQYF	TRBV20-1	TRBJ2-7
CASRTGGESNYGYTF	TRBV7-9	TRBJ1-2
CASSYRRTGTYEQYF	TRBV6-6	TRBJ2-7
CASSQELTPGNQPQHF	TRBV4-2	TRBJ1-5
CASSQVRNTGELFF	TRBV14	TRBJ2-2
CASRVGQGRETQYF	TRBV6-5	TRBJ2-5
CASSPLDAGTGELFF	TRBV18	TRBJ2-2
CASSSHGTGLGQPQHF	TRBV28	TRBJ1-5
CASSLGLVYEQYF	TRBV12-3/TRBV12-4	TRBJ2-7
CASSLAAADTQYF	TRBV11-3	TRBJ2-3
CASSPRSATREQYF	TRBV14	TRBJ2-7
CASSDPLRGDYEQYF	TRBV10-1	TRBJ2-7
CASTSGTSGINEQFF	TRBV5-4	TRBJ2-1
CASPAGPGGSTDTQYF	TRBV5-5	TRBJ2-3
CASSFSVAGNTIYF	TRBV7-9	TRBJ1-3
CASSSRGAPNTGELFF	TRBV5-1	TRBJ2-2
CASSSGVVNTEAFF	TRBV5-4	TRBJ1-1
CASSPRTAYEQYF	TRBV18	TRBJ2-7
CASSLRGATGNTIYF	TRBV5-4	TRBJ1-3
CASSPSVMNTEAFF	TRBV18	TRBJ1-1
CASSWNRDSPGYTF	TRBV5-1	TRBJ1-2
CASSLPGGGPNYGYTF	TRBV28	TRBJ1-2